The TCR beta chain under discussion was sequenced for a study of blood T cell repertoires in COVID-19. TCRdb's table, derived via immunoSEQ multiplex PCR, lists solely in-frame clones and lacks some. The sample lists tens of thousands of clones; about nine tenths were seen once. Sequenced input: peripheral blood. The receptor was derived from a man aged 60 to 75 with COVID-19, enrolled during active disease.

The CDR3 here is CAVRDRAVGELFF. The DNA of the CDR3 is TGTGCCGTCCGGGACAGGGCGGTCGGGGAGCTGTTTTTT. The chain couples TRBV19 to TRBJ2-2, with TRBD1 matching 9 bases. V lost 11 bases, J lost 7 bases, and 8 bases stayed unmatched. The CDR3 runs to 13 residues. CDR1 and CDR2 from the germline V gene are LNHDA and SQIVND (reference sequence).